Listed here are 9 T cell receptor beta chains from one sample, sequenced in a study of shared clonotypes between healthy human individuals (dated by TCRdb to the early 2020s). Library method: the immunoSEQ multiplex PCR assay. Entries here come from immuneACCESS through TCRdb and include only in-frame sequences with V and J called. Some clones fail to appear in such tables; in the studies checked, an unresolved V gene covers under half of the shortfall, and the cause of the remainder is unknown. For this sample the table gives approximately 980,000 clones, of which roughly 72% were detected only once. Clones ranked in the top ten supply 1.5% of the sample. Sequencing was performed on memory CD4+ T cells sorted from blood. Per the publication, the cell subset or site label means: CD45RA-negative fraction. These receptors were taken from a man aged 18 to 29 in good health.

This chain links TRBV11-2 with TRBJ2-2, with TRBD2 as a possible D gene (5 bases). Germline values: CDR1 SGHAT, CDR2 FQNNGV. The CDR3 runs 14 residues. Deletions cut 7 bases from V and 8 bases from J, with 17 bases between. The DNA for the CDR3 is TGTGCCAGCAAGCGGAAGGGTAGTTTGGGGGAGCTGTTTTTT. Amino acids: CASKRKGSLGELFF.

V and J are TRBV10-2 and TRBJ1-1, with TRBD1 identical over 8 bases. The germline V gene has CDR1 WSHSY and CDR2 SAAADI. The CDR3 consists of 13 residues. V was clipped by 5 bases and J by 5 bases; unmatched bases: 4. Written as DNA, the CDR3 is TGCGCCAGCAGTCCAAGACAGGGGACTGAAGCTTTCTTT. Residues: CASSPRQGTEAFF.

The chain combines TRBV5-1 with TRBJ2-5, with TRBD2 matching over 9 bases. Germline V CDR1 and CDR2: SGHRS, YFSETQ. With 9 bases clipped from V and 1 base from J, the junction kept 4 bases outside the gene matches. This CDR3 comprises 13 residues. The CDR3 nucleotides read TGCGCCACCCGACTAGCGGCCCAAGAGACCCAGTACTTC. Translation gives CATRLAAQETQYF.

The rearrangement links TRBV28 to TRBJ1-2, with D perhaps TRBD1 (5 bases). Between the trimmed V and J ends, which lost 1 base and 3 bases, there was a span of 15 bases. This CDR3 is 16 amino acids long. CDR1 MDHEN and CDR2 SYDVKM come from the germline V gene. CDR3 loop: CASSLSNRWGDYGYTF. The CDR3 coding sequence is TGTGCCAGCAGTTTATCGAATCGTTGGGGGGACTATGGCTACACCTTC.

This chain links TRBV5-4 with TRBJ2-7; TRBD2 matches 8 bases. V was clipped by 3 bases and J by 4 bases; unmatched bases: 12. There are 16 residues in the CDR3. Germline loops: CDR1 SGHNT, CDR2 YYREEE (reference sequence). CDR3 DNA: TGTGCCAGCAGCTCCGGGGGGGCGGGAGACCAATACGAGCAGTACTTC. Translating it yields CASSSGGAGDQYEQYF.

This clone has ten or more counts. The V gene is TRBV10-1, the J gene TRBJ2-7; D gene ambiguous. The germline V gene has CDR1 WNHNN and CDR2 SYGVQD (reference sequence). V shed 8 bases and J shed 7 bases, with 9 bases lying between them. The CDR3 is 10 residues long. CDR3 DNA sequence: TGCGCCAGCGGGATGCGGGAGCAGTACTTC. Protein product: CASGMREQYF.

This chain joins TRBV18 and TRBJ1-2, with 8 bases fitting TRBD1. V lost 4 bases, J lost 5 bases, and 9 bases stayed unmatched. Germline values: CDR1 KGHSH, CDR2 LQKENI. This CDR3 comprises 15 residues. For the CDR3, the DNA is TGTGCCAGCTCACTACAACAGGGGGTTGAGTATGGCTACACCTTC. This sequence encodes CASSLQQGVEYGYTF. The full variable domain, its missing parts supplied by reference TRBV18 and TRBJ1-2, is NAGVMQNPRHLVRRRGQEARLRCSPMKGHSHVYWYRQLPEEGLKFMVYLQKENIIDESGMPKERFSAEFPKEGPSILRIQQVVRGDSAAYFCASSLQQGVEYGYTFGSGTRLTVV.

The chain's CDR3 is CASSESGTGHPYEQYF. As DNA, the CDR3 is TGCGCCAGCAGTGAGTCCGGGACAGGTCATCCCTACGAGCAGTACTTC. This chain links TRBV10-1 with TRBJ2-7; 8 bases map to TRBD1. The V and J ends lost 0 bases and 2 bases, in that order; junction bases with no gene match: 6. This CDR3 comprises 16 residues. Germline CDR1 and CDR2: WNHNN and SYGVQD (reference sequence).

This rearrangement joins TRBV7-9 to TRBJ1-6, with D unresolved. This CDR3 comprises 15 residues. The germline V and J ends were trimmed by 1 base and 3 bases, with 7 bases remaining between them. Germline loops: CDR1 SEHNR, CDR2 FQNEAQ (reference sequence). Here the CDR3 DNA reads TGTGCCAGCAGCTTAGGGAGAGGCTATAATTCACCCCTCCACTTT. This sequence encodes CASSLGRGYNSPLHF.